This T cell receptor beta chain was sequenced for a study of early T cells in non-severe SARS-CoV-2 infection. This clonotype has just a few counts. Per the germline V gene, CDR1 is SQVTM and CDR2 is ANQGSEA. Trimming shortened V by 7 bases and J by 3 bases, and 16 bases separated the two germline ends. This CDR3 spans 13 amino acids. Individual cDNA molecules were tagged with unique molecular identifiers. TCRdb independently ran MiXCR on the 5' RACE reads; one entry per CDR3 protein. Counted here are about 71,000 distinct CDR3 sequences, around 12% occurring once; the ten biggest clones make up less than 3.5%.

J is TRBJ2-7 and V is TRBV29-1, with D hard to call. This receptor was taken from an adult who was a healthcare worker with PCR-confirmed SARS-CoV-2 infection or an uninfected control (not recorded which). The sample here was whole blood, taken at baseline. Here the CDR3 DNA reads TGCAGCGCCTCACCAGACGAAAACTACGAGCAGTACTTC. This encodes CSASPDENYEQYF.